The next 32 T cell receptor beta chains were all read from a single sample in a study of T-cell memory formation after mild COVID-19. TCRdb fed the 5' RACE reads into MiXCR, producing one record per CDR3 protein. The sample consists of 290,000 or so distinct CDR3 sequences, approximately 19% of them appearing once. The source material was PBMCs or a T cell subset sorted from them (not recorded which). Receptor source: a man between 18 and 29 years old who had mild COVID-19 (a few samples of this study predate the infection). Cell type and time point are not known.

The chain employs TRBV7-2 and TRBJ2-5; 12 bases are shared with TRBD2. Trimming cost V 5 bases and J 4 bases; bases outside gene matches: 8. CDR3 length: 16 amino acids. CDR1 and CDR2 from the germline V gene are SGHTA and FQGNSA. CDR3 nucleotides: TGTGCCAGCAGCGCGGCTAGCGGGGGGGCCATAGAGACCCAGTACTTC. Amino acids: CASSAASGGAIETQYF. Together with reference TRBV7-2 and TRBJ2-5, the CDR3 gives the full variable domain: GAGVSQSPSNKVTEKGKDVELRCDPISGHTALYWYRQSLGQGLEFLIYFQGNSAPDKSGLPSDRFSAERTGGSVSTLTIQRTQQEDSAVYLCASSAASGGAIETQYFGPGTRLLVL.

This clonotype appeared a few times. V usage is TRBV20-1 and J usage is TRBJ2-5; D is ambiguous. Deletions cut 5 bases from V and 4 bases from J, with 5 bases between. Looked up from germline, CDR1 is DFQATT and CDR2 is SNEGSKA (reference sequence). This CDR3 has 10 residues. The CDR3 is CSAWRETQYF. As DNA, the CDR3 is TGCAGTGCTTGGCGAGAGACCCAGTACTTC.

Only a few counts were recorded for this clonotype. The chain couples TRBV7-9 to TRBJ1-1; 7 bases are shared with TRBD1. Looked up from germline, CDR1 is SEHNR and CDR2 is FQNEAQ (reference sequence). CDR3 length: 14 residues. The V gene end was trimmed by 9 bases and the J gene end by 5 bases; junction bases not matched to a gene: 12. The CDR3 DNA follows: TGTGCCAGTGACACAGGGGATGGAGGTACTGAAGCTTTCTTT. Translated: CASDTGDGGTEAFF.

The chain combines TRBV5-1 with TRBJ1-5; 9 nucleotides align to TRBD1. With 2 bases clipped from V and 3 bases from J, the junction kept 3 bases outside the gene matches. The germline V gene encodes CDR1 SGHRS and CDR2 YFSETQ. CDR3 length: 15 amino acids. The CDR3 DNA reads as TGCGCCAGCAGCTTACAGGGGGCAACCAATCAGCCCCAGCATTTT. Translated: CASSLQGATNQPQHF.

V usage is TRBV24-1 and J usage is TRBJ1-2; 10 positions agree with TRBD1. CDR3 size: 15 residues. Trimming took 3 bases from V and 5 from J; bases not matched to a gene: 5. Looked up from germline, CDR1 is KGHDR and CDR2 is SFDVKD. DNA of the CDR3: TGTGCCACCAGTGATGGTGGGACAGGGGCGTATGGCTACACCTTC. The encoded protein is CATSDGGTGAYGYTF.

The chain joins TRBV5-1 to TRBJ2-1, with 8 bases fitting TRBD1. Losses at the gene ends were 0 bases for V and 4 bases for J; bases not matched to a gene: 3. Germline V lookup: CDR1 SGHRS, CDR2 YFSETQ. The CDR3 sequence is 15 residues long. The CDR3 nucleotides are TGCGCCAGCAGCTTGGGGGGGACAGGTTACAATGAGCAGTTCTTC. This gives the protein CASSLGGTGYNEQFF.

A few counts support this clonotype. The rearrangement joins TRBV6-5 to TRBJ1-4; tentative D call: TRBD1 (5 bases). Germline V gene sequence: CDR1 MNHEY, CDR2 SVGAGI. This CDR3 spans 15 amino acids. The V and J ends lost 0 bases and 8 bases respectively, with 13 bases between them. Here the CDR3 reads CASSYSGAGGEKLFF. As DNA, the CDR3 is TGTGCCAGCAGTTACTCGGGAGCTGGGGGGGAAAAACTGTTTTTT.

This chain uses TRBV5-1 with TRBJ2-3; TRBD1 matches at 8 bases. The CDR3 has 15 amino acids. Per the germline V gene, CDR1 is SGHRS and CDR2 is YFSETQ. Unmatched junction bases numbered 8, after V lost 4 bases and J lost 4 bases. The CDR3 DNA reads TGCGCCAGCAGCCTAAGGACAGGGCGCGCAGATACGCAGTATTTT. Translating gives CASSLRTGRADTQYF.

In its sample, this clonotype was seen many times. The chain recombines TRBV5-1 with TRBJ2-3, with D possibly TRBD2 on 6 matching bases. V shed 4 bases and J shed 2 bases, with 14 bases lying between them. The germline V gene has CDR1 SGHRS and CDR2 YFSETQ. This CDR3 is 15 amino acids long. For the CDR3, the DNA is TGCGCCAGCAGCCCGGGACGGGGGAACACAGATACGCAGTATTTT. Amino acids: CASSPGRGNTDTQYF.

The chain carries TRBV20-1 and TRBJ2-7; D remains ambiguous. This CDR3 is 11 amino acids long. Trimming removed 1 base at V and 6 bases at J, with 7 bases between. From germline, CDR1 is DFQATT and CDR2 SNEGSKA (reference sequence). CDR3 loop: CSARGLSEQYV. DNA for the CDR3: TGCAGTGCTAGAGGATTGAGCGAGCAGTACGTC.

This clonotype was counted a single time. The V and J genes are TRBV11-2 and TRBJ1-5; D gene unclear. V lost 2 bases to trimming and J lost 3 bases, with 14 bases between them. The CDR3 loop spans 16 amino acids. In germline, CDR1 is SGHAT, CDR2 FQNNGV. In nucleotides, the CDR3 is TGTGCCAGCAGCTTAATCTCTGGGTGGCCCAATCAGCCCCAGCATTTT. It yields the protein CASSLISGWPNQPQHF.

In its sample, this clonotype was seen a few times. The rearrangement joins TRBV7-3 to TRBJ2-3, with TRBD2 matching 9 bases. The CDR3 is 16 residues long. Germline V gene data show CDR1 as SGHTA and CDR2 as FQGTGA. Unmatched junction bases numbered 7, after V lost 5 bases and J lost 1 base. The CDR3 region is CASSRSSGEGTDTQYF. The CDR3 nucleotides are TGTGCCAGCAGCCGATCTAGCGGGGAAGGCACAGATACGCAGTATTTT.

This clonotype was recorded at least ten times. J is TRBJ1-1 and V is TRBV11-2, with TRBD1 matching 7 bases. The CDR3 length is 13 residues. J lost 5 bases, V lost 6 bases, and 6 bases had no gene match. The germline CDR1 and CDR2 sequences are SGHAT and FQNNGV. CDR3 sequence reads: CASSLQGRTEAFF. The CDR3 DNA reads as TGTGCCAGCAGTCTACAGGGGCGGACTGAAGCTTTCTTT.

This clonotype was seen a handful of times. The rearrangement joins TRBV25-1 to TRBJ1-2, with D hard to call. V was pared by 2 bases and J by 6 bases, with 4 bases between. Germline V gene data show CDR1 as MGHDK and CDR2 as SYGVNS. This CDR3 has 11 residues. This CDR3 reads CASSEQDGYTF. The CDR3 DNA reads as TGTGCCAGCAGTGAACAGGATGGCTACACCTTC.

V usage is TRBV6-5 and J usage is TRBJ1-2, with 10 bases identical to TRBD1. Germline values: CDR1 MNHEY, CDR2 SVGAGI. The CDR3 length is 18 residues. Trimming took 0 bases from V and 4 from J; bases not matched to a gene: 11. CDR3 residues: CASSYSLYGTGERYGYTF. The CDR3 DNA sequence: TGTGCCAGCAGTTACTCGTTATATGGGACAGGGGAACGCTATGGCTACACCTTC.

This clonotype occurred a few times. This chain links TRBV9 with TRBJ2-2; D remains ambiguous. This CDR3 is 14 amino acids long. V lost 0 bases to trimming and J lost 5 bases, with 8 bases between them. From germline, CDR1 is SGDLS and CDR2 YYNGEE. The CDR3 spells CASSVGRHTGELFF. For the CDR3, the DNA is TGTGCCAGCAGCGTAGGTCGGCATACCGGGGAGCTGTTTTTT.

For the CDR3, the DNA is TGTGCCAGCAGCTTAAACAGTCGTCGGAGGGAAAAACTGTTTTTT. Amino acids: CASSLNSRRREKLFF. The V and J genes are TRBV7-9 and TRBJ1-4; D call uncertain. CDR3 length: 15 residues. V dropped 2 bases and J dropped 8 bases, with 15 bases sitting between them. From germline, CDR1 is SEHNR and CDR2 FQNEAQ (reference sequence).

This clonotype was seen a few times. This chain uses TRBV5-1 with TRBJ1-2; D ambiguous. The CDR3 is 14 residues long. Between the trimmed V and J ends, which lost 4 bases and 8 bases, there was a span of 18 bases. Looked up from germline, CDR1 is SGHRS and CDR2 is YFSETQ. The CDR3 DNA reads TGCGCCAGCAGCCCGAGTGGGGTTGGGCGAGGCTACACCTTC. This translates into CASSPSGVGRGYTF.

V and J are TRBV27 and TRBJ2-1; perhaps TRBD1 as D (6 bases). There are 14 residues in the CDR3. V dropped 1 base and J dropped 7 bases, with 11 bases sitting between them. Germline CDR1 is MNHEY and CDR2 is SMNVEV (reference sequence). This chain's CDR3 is CASSLYRVGNEQFF. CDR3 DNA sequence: TGTGCCAGCAGTTTATACAGGGTAGGAAATGAGCAGTTCTTC.

CDR3 in DNA: TGTGCCAGCAGGCCGACAGGGTCCACTTCACCCCTCCACTTT. Translation gives CASRPTGSTSPLHF. The chain has TRBV28 and TRBJ1-6; 7 bases are shared with TRBD1. The CDR3 sequence is 14 residues long. Germline values: CDR1 MDHEN, CDR2 SYDVKM. Unmatched junction bases numbered 8, after V lost 6 bases and J lost 9 bases.

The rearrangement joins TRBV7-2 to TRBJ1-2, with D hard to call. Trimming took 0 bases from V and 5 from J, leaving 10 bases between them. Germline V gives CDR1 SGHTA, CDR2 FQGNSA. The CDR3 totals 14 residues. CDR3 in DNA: TGTGCCAGCAGCTTAGCGGAAACAGCTTATGGCTACACCTTC. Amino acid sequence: CASSLAETAYGYTF.

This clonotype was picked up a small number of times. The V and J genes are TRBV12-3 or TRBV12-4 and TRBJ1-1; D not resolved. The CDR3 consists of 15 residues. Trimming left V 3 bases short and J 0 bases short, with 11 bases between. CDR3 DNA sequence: TGTGCCAGCAGTTTGAGGGTGGGAATGAACACTGAAGCTTTCTTT. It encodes CASSLRVGMNTEAFF.

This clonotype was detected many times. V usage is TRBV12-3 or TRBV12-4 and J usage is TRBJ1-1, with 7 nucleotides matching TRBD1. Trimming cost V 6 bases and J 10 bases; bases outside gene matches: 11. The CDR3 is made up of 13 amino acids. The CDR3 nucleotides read TGTGCCAGCAGGGGGACCACAGGGGTGATAGCTTTCTTT. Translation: CASRGTTGVIAFF.

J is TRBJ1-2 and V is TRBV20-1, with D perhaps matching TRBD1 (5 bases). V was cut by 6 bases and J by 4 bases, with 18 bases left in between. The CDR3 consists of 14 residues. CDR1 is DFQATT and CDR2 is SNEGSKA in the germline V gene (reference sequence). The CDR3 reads CSARRTMGGYGYTF. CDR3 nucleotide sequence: TGCAGTGCAAGGCGAACAATGGGGGGCTATGGCTACACCTTC.

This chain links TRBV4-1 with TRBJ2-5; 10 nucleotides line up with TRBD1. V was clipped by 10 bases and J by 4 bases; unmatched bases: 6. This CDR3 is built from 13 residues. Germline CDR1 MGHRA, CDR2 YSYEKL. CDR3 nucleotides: TGCGCCACTGGACAGGGGGGTCGAGAGACCCAGTACTTC. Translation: CATGQGGRETQYF.

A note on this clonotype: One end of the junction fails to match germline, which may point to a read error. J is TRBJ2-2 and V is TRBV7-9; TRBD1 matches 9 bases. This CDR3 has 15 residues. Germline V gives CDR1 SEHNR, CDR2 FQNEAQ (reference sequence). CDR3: CASSTYRGHTWELFF. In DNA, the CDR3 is TGTGCCAGCAGCACCTACAGGGGGCACACCTGGGAGCTGTTTTTT.

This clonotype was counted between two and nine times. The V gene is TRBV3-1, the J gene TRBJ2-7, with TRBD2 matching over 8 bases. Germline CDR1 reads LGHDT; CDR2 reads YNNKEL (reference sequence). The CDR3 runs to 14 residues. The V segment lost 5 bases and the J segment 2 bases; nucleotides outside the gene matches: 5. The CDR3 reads CASSRRGATYEQYV. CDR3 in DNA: TGTGCCAGCAGCAGGCGGGGGGCCACCTACGAGCAGTACGTC.

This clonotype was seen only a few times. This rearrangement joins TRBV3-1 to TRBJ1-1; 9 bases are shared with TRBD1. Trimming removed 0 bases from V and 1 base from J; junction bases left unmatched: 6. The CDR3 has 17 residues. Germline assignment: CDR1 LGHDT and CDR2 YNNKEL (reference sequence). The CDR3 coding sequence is TGTGCCAGCAGCCAAGATGTTCCGGACAGGGGGAACACTGAAGCTTTCTTT. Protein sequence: CASSQDVPDRGNTEAFF.

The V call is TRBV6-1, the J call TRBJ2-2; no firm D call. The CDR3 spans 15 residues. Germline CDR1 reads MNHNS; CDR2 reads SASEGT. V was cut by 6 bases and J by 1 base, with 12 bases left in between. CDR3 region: CASRVSDGNTGELFF. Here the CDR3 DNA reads TGTGCCAGCAGAGTTTCCGACGGGAACACCGGGGAGCTGTTTTTT.

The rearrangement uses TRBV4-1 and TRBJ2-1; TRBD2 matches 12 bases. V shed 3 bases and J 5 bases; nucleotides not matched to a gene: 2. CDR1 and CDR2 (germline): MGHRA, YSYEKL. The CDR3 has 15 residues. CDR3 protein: CASSQRLAGDNEQFF. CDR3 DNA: TGCGCCAGCAGCCAGCGACTAGCGGGGGACAATGAGCAGTTCTTC.

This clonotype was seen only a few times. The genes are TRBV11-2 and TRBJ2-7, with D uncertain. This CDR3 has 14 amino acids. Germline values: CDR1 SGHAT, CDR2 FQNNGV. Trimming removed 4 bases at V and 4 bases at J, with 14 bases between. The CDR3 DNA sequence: TGTGCCAGCAGCTACGGCGGACCGCGTTACGAGCAGTACGTC. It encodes CASSYGGPRYEQYV.

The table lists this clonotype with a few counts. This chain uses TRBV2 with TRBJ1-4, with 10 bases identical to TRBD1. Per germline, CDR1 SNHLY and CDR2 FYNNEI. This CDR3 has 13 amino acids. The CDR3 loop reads CAGQGVGNEKLFF. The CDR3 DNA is TGTGCTGGACAGGGGGTAGGAAATGAAAAACTGTTTTTT. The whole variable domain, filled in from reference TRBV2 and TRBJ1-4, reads EPEVTQTPSHQVTQMGQEVILRCVPISNHLYFYWYRQILGQKVEFLVSFYNNEISEKSEIFDDQFSVERPDGSNFTLKIRSTKLEDSAMYFCAGQGVGNEKLFFGSGTQLSVL.